This entry features one T cell receptor beta chain sequence. Its antigen is currently not known. No much larger clonotype is one base removed from it; base qualities were not supplied. Genomic DNA was isolated using the Qiagen DNeasy kit from unsorted PBMCs as well as from negatively selected CD4+ and CD8+ fractions. TCR beta CDR3 regions were amplified by immunoSEQ multiplex PCR using primers annealing to V and J segments. A synthetic immune receptor repertoire was used to minimize amplification bias, and any residual bias was removed computationally once sequencing was done. Per the original workflow: Custom Python scripts were used to quantify repertoire diversity as the Shannon entropy index. Unsorted, CD4+ and CD8+ repertoires were analyzed separately, except for combined analyses in which CD4+ and CD8+ sequences were merged in silico. A clone was considered expanded if an increase in frequency of at least 2-fold after treatment relative to C1D1 was found, and a pseudocount of 0.5 was applied to clones undetected at baseline. Singleton clones were defined as clones with 0 or 1 copy at C1D1, and non-singleton clones were defined as clones with 2 or more copies. By matching protein sequences in sorted samples from the same patient, clones expanded in unsorted samples were annotated as CD4+, CD8+ or unknown. Wilcoxon tests were applied to paired samples to test diversity changes from C1D1 to C4D1. TCRdb re-hosts the immuneACCESS table, in-frame sequences only. Its copies lack some clones; in the studies checked, an unresolved V gene accounts for under half of them, and the cause for the rest is not known. The DNA gave D and trimming, while V, J and clone size come from that table. A total of roughly 50,000 clones appear in this sample, 90% of them only once. The ten largest clonotypes hold about 15% of the sample.

The source of the sample is a study of PD-1 blockade in classical Hodgkin lymphoma (dated by TCRdb to the early 2020s). Regarding the complete study: Nivolumab dosing was 3 mg/kg intravenously every 2 weeks, continuing until either disease progression or unacceptable toxicity. To define a peripheral blood immune signature of response to PD-1 blockade in classical Hodgkin lymphoma, the study combined TCR beta sequencing with CyTOF.

Sequences MGHDK (CDR1) and SYGVNS (CDR2) are obtained from the germline V gene. V and J lose 4 bases and 0 bases, and a span of 12 bases separates them. Including the terminal cysteine and phenylalanine, the CDR3 comprises 15 residues. Here the CDR3 DNA is all that survives: 45 bases in frame from base 1. What the time point label conveys for this sample: cycle 4 day 1 (C4D1), after more than five weeks of nivolumab. Every trial patient had relapsed after autologous stem cell transplantation, and cohorts A, B and C differed in prior brentuximab vedotin exposure. The trial cohort was composed of 56 patients with relapsed/refractory classical Hodgkin lymphoma, for whom complete response, partial response or progressive disease was recorded as best overall response. Trial patients were treated with single-agent nivolumab in the multi-cohort phase II CheckMate 205 trial. An independent review committee assessed best overall response by applying the 2007 International Working Group response criteria. Trial PBMCs were obtained immediately prior to nivolumab initiation (C1D1) and on therapy at cycle 2 day 1 and cycle 4 day 1. Peripheral blood was collected in 8 mL Vacutainer Cell Preparation Tubes, from which PBMCs were isolated by centrifugation and then cryopreserved.

General findings and caveats noted by the study authors: The study was limited to a single clinical trial cohort, and causes of repertoire differences, possibly disease activity or prior therapy, remained undefined. Lower diversity was observed in patients in whom nivolumab was started less than 1 year after ASCT, and these patients were excluded from later analyses so that confounding by immune reconstitution would be avoided. Baseline diversity similar to that of newly diagnosed patients was observed in trial patients achieving complete response, whereas significantly lower diversity was observed in partial responders and progressors. Newly diagnosed patients were reported to have lower baseline TCR diversity than healthy donors, and relapsed/refractory patients were reported to have lower baseline TCR diversity still. A significant rise by C4D1 was seen in CD4+ but not CD8+ TCR diversity (p=0.0027 vs p=0.16), with the rise being most apparent in complete responders (p=0.02).

This receptor was obtained from a human donor with classical Hodgkin lymphoma. The sequence links TRBV25-1 to TRBJ1-2, with no reliable assignment of the D segment. The input for sequencing was peripheral blood mononuclear cells (PBMCs), taken before the fourth cycle of nivolumab. The CDR3: CASSGSTRANYGYTF. The bases read TGTGCCAGCAGTGGGTCGACAAGAGCTAACTATGGCTACACCTTC.